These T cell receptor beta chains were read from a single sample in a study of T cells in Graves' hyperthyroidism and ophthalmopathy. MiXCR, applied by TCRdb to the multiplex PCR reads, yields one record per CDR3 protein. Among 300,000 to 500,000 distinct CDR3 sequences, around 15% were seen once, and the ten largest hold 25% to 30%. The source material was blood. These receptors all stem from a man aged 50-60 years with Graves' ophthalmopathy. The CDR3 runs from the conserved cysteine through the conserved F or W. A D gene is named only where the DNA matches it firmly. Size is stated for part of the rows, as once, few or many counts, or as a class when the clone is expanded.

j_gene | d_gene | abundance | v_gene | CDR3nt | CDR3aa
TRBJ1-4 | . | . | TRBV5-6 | TGTGCCAGCAGCTTGTCGGTGAATGAAAAACTGTTTTTT | CASSLSVNEKLFF
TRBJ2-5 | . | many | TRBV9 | TGTGCCAGCAGCGTTTCTGTATCGGTGGAAGAGACCCAGTACTTC | CASSVSVSVEETQYF
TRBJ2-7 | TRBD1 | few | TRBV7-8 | TGTGCCAGCAGCTTCAAAGTACGGGACAGGGGTGACGAGCAGTACTTC | CASSFKVRDRGDEQYF
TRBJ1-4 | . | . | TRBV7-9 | TGTGCCAGCAGCTCCGGGGCATTAGGTTATAATGAAAAACTGTTTTTT | CASSSGALGYNEKLFF
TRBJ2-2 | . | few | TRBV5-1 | TGCGCCAGCACCCCTGACGGGAGTGGTTCCGGGGAGCTGTTTTTT | CASTPDGSGSGELFF
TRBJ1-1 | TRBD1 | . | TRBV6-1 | TGTGCCAGCAGTGAAAGGGGGCCGGACACTGAAGCTTTCTTT | CASSERGPDTEAFF
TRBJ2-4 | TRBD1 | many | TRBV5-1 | TGCGCCAGCAGGGTGACAGGGGGTTTGGCCAAAAACATTCAGTACTTC | CASRVTGGLAKNIQYF
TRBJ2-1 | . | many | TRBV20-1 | TGCAGTGCTAGAGATAAGTGGGGAATAGGACGGACGAGCTCCTACAATGAGCAGTTCTTC | CSARDKWGIGRTSSYNEQFF
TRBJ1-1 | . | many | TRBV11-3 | TGTGCCAGCAGCTTAGCAAATGAAGCTTTCTTT | CASSLANEAFF
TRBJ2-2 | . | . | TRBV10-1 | TGCGCCAGCAGTGACCCCTTGGGGCGGGCGAACACCGGGGAGCTGTTTTTT | CASSDPLGRANTGELFF
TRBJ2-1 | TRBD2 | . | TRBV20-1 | TGCAGTGCTAGGGGGACTAGCGTGGCTGAGCAGTTCTTC | CSARGTSVAEQFF
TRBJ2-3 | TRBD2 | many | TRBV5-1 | TGCGCCAGTCAACTCTCCGGGACTAGGGGGGATACGCAGTATTTT | CASQLSGTRGDTQYF
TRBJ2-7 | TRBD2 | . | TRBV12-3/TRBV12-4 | TGTGCCAGCAGATCTGGACTAGCGGGTTACAATGAGCAGTACTTC | CASRSGLAGYNEQYF
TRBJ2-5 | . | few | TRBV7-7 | TGTGCTAGCAGCTTAGGAGGGGAGAGGGAGACCCAGTACTTC | CASSLGGERETQYF
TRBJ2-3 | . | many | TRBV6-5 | TGTGCCAGCAGTTACGCAGGCTCCTACACAGATACGCAGTATTTT | CASSYAGSYTDTQYF
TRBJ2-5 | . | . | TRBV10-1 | TGCGCCAGCAGTGATTATTATGAGGGCAGTTTCGAGACCCAGTACTTC | CASSDYYEGSFETQYF
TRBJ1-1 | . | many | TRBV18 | TGTGCCAGCTCACCCGACAGAGCTGGTTCTGAAGCTTTCTTT | CASSPDRAGSEAFF
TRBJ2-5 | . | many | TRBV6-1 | TGTGCCAGCAGCCCCGGACAGACACAAGAGACCCAGTACTTC | CASSPGQTQETQYF
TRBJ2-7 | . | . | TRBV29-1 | TGCAGCGTTGAACTACACCCGGGGCCTCCCTACGAGCAGTACTTC | CSVELHPGPPYEQYF
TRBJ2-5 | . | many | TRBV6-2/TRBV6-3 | TGTGCCAGCAGTTGGACATCTAAAGAGACCCAGTACTTC | CASSWTSKETQYF
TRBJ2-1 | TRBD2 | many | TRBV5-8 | TGTGCCAGCGGTGGCCAGGGGGAACCTAGCGGGAGATACAATGAGCAGTTCTTC | CASGGQGEPSGRYNEQFF
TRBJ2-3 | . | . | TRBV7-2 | TGTGCCAGCAGCTTAGACGGTAGTTACCGTACGCAGTATTTT | CASSLDGSYRTQYF
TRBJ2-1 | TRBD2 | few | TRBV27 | TGTGCCAGCAGTGCACTAGCGGGAGGTTTTAATGAGCAGTTCTTC | CASSALAGGFNEQFF
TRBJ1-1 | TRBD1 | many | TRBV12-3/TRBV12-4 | TGTGCCAGCAGACCAGGACAGGGAATGAACACTGAAGCTTTCTTT | CASRPGQGMNTEAFF